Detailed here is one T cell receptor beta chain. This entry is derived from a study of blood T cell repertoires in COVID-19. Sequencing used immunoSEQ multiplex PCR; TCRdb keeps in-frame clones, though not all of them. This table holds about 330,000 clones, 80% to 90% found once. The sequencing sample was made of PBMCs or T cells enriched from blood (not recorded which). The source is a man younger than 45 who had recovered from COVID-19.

CDR3 sequence (DNA): TGCGCCAGCAGCACAGGACCTAACAATGAGCAGTTCTTC. Translated, it gives CASSTGPNNEQFF. V and J are TRBV5-1 and TRBJ2-1; the D gene is possibly TRBD1 (5 bases). CDR1 and CDR2 from the germline V gene are SGHRS and YFSETQ. The CDR3 extends over 13 amino acids. Trimming stripped 4 bases from V and 5 bases from J, with 10 bases between.